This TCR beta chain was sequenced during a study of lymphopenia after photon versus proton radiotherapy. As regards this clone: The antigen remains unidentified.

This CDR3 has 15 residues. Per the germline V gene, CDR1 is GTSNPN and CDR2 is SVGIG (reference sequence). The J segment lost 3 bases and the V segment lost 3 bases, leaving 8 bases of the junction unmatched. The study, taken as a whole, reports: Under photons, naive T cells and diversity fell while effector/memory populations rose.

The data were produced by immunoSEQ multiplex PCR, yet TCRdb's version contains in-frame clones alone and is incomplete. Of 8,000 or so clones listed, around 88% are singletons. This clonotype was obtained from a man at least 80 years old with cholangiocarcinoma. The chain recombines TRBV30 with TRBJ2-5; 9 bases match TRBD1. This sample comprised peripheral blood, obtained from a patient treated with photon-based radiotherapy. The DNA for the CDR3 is TGTGCCTGGAGGCCGACAGGGGGGGTGAAAGAGACCCAGTACTTC. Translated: CAWRPTGGVKETQYF.